Reported below is one TCR beta chain. This sample was taken from a study of blood T cell repertoires in COVID-19. In the study overall: The origin of the acute and convalescent COVID-19 samples was the United States, Italy and Spain.

The CDR3 length is 18 residues. Germline V gives CDR1 SGHNT, CDR2 YYREEE (reference sequence). J lost 3 bases, V lost 4 bases, and 6 bases had no gene match. As originally analysed: From reference gene primer amplification, estimates of nucleated cell counts were derived. The assay was immunoSEQ multiplex PCR, and TCRdb's table has in-frame clones only and misses some. V and J calls plus clone size are reproduced from that table; the DNA served to infer D and trimming. The sample contains 180,000 or so clones, more than 75% of which appear only once. Clinical history as reported by participants underpinned cohort assignment.

What was sequenced was PBMCs or T cells enriched from blood (not recorded which). The TCR was taken from a man in his sixties who had been exposed to COVID-19. This chain joins TRBV5-4 and TRBJ2-6, with 14 bases fitting TRBD2. CDR3 in DNA: TGTGCCAGCAGCCCGCTAGGACTAGCGGGAGGTGGGGCCAACGTCCTGACTTTC. Translating gives CASSPLGLAGGGANVLTF.